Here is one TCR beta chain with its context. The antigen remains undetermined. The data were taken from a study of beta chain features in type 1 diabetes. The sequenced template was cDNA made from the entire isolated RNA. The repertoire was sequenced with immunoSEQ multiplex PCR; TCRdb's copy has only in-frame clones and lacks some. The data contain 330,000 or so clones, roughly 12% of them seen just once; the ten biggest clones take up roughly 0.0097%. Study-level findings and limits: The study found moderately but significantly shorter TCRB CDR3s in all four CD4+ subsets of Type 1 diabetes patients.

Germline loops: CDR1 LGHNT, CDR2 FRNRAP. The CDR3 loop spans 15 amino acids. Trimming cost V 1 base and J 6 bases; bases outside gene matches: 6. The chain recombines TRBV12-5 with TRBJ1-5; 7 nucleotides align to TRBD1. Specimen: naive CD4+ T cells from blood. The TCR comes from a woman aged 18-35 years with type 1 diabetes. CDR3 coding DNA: TGTGCTAGTGGTTTGGGGGACAGCGTCAGTCAGCCCCAGCATTTT. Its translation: CASGLGDSVSQPQHF.